Described below is a single T cell receptor (beta chain) sequence and its context. Antigen: not known. Per germline, CDR1 LGHDT and CDR2 YNNKEL (reference sequence). The CDR3 length is 15 residues. V shed 1 base and J shed 0 bases, with 9 bases lying between them. The entry originates in a study of T-cell memory formation after mild COVID-19. Study outcomes and limitations: That cross-reactive memory joined was suggested by some responding clones appearing in pre-infection memory.

A 5'RACE reaction primed in the constant segment made cDNA libraries of TCR alpha and TCR beta, and these carried sample barcodes and UMIs. TCRdb reprocessed the 5' RACE reads via MiXCR and lists one record per CDR3 protein. The sample yields approximately 400,000 distinct CDR3 sequences, roughly 18% seen once. Sequencing input: PBMCs or a T cell subset sorted from them (not recorded which). This sequence was found in a man younger than 35 who had mild COVID-19 (a few samples of this study predate the infection). Cell type and time point are not known. This chain joins TRBV3-1 and TRBJ1-1; D gene uncertain. CDR3 amino acids: CASSQVWQLNTEAFF. DNA for the CDR3: TGTGCCAGCAGCCAAGTCTGGCAGTTGAACACTGAAGCTTTCTTT. The variable domain in full, completed from reference TRBV3-1 and TRBJ1-1, reads DTAVSQTPKYLVTQMGNDKSIKCEQNLGHDTMYWYKQDSKKFLKIMFSYNNKELIINETVPNRFSPKSPDKAHLNLHINSLELGDSAVYFCASSQVWQLNTEAFFGQGTRLTVV.